This T cell receptor (beta chain) is from a study of CD8 T cells in ankylosing spondylitis. Germline V gene lookup returns CDR1 SGHAT and CDR2 FQNNGV. J was trimmed by 3 bases and V by 5 bases; bases with no gene match: 6. The CDR3 spans 14 residues. Making the TCR beta libraries involved quantitative 5'-RACE with molecular barcodes. TCRdb independently ran MiXCR on the 5' RACE reads; one entry per CDR3 protein. The sample carries some 700,000 distinct CDR3 sequences, around 20% recorded once. Points on this clonotype: Its antigen is unidentified.

Study results and caveats: A TCR beta motif of several highly homologous variants appeared characteristic of ankylosing spondylitis blood. Enrichment of disease-linked clones was reportedly significant in matched ankylosing spondylitis synovial fluid. Earlier work had already found some motif variants in reactive arthritis synovial fluid and blood. Disease-linked clones were found to be CD8+ and relatively rare in peripheral blood.

The rearrangement links TRBV11-2 to TRBJ1-1; 7 bases line up with TRBD1. The TCR sequence derives from a male donor with ankylosing spondylitis. Sequencing used blood, either unsorted or a sorted T cell fraction (not recorded which). DNA for the CDR3: TGTGCCAGCAGCACCCGACAGGGTTACACTGAAGCTTTCTTT. Protein product: CASSTRQGYTEAFF.